Presented here are 10 T cell receptor beta chains from one specimen sequenced in a study of blood T cell repertoires in COVID-19. The data were produced by immunoSEQ multiplex PCR, yet TCRdb's version contains in-frame clones alone and is incomplete. The sample contains about 330,000 clones, 89% of which appear only once. Input material: peripheral blood. The receptor source for this set is a man aged 18 to 30 who had recovered from COVID-19.

This rearrangement joins TRBV7-3 to TRBJ2-1, with D maybe TRBD2 (6 bases). Trimming shortened V by 0 bases and J by 2 bases, and 14 bases separated the two germline ends. Germline V CDR1 and CDR2: SGHTA, FQGTGA. CDR3 length: 17 amino acids. CDR3 DNA sequence: TGTGCCAGCAGCTTAACCCCGACGGGACTGGCCTACAATGAGCAGTTCTTC. The encoded protein is CASSLTPTGLAYNEQFF.

The chain carries TRBV15 and TRBJ2-1; a weak D match, TRBD1 (6 bases). V dropped 2 bases and J dropped 2 bases, with 16 bases sitting between them. There are 17 residues in the CDR3. Looked up from germline, CDR1 is LNHNV and CDR2 is YYDKDF (reference sequence). CDR3 sequence reads: CATSRTAGVKTYNEQFF. Here the CDR3 DNA reads TGTGCCACCAGCAGAACTGCAGGGGTTAAGACCTACAATGAGCAGTTCTTC.

J is TRBJ1-5 and V is TRBV4-1; 7 bases map to TRBD1. V shed 4 bases, J shed 7 bases, and the junction held 4 bases outside the gene matches. CDR3 length equals 13 residues. CDR1 is MGHRA, CDR2 YSYEKL, per germline. The CDR3 bases are TGCGCCAGCAGCCCCAGGGGGGAACAGCCCCAGCATTTT. Protein: CASSPRGEQPQHF.

The CDR3 spells CASSAGQGGYEQYF. The CDR3 DNA follows: TGTGCCAGTAGCGCAGGACAGGGGGGTTACGAGCAGTACTTC. The V gene is TRBV19, the J gene TRBJ2-7; TRBD1 matches at 10 bases. This CDR3 is built from 14 residues. CDR1 and CDR2 from the germline V gene are LNHDA and SQIVND (reference sequence). V lost 6 bases, J lost 4 bases, and 6 bases stayed unmatched.

V usage is TRBV19 and J usage is TRBJ2-7; TRBD2 agrees at 10 bases. J lost 6 bases, V lost 3 bases, and 14 bases had no gene match. Germline V lookup: CDR1 LNHDA, CDR2 SQIVND (reference sequence). The CDR3 loop spans 17 amino acids. The CDR3 here is CASSITGTLAGVREQYF. CDR3 nucleotides: TGTGCCAGTAGTATTACGGGAACCCTAGCGGGAGTGCGCGAGCAGTACTTC.

The chain links TRBV6-1 to TRBJ2-5, with 9 bases aligning to TRBD2. The germline V gene encodes CDR1 MNHNS and CDR2 SASEGT. Trimming cost V 3 bases and J 4 bases; bases outside gene matches: 6. The CDR3 is 15 residues long. The CDR3 region has the DNA TGTGCCAGCAGTGAGCGCGGGGGGGCCCCAGAGACCCAGTACTTC. This sequence encodes CASSERGGAPETQYF.

This sequence joins TRBV6-5 and TRBJ1-4; D is possibly TRBD1 (6 bases). CDR1 is MNHEY and CDR2 is SVGAGI in the germline V gene. The germline V and J ends were trimmed by 5 bases and 8 bases, with 9 bases remaining between them. The CDR3 runs 12 residues. CDR3: CASSRDNEKLFF. The CDR3 region has the DNA TGTGCCAGCAGTCGGGACAACGAAAAACTGTTTTTT.

V and J are TRBV10-1 and TRBJ1-1; 9 nucleotides line up with TRBD1. V shed 8 bases and J 5 bases; nucleotides not matched to a gene: 6. Per the germline V gene, CDR1 is WNHNN and CDR2 is SYGVQD (reference sequence). This CDR3 is built from 13 residues. CDR3 nucleotides: TGCGCCAGCTCGGGACAGGGTGAAACTGAAGCTTTCTTT. This translates into CASSGQGETEAFF.

V usage is TRBV21-1 and J usage is TRBJ1-5; the DNA was not used to check the table's D call, TRBD1. TRBV21-1 is classified as a pseudogene. The CDR3 is 17 residues long. The CDR3 here is CASSKVRPLNSNQPQHF. The CDR3 nucleotides read TGTGCCAGCAGCAAAGTCAGGCCCCTTAATAGCAATCAGCCCCAGCATTTT.

This clone was observed a handful of times. V usage is TRBV2 and J usage is TRBJ1-5; 9 bases are shared with TRBD1. The CDR3 length is 13 residues. Germline loops: CDR1 SNHLY, CDR2 FYNNEI. The ends lost 6 bases at V and 8 bases at J; junction bases unmatched: 5. The CDR3 spells CASRTDRGEPQHF. CDR3 sequence (DNA): TGTGCCAGCAGGACGGACAGGGGTGAGCCCCAGCATTTT.